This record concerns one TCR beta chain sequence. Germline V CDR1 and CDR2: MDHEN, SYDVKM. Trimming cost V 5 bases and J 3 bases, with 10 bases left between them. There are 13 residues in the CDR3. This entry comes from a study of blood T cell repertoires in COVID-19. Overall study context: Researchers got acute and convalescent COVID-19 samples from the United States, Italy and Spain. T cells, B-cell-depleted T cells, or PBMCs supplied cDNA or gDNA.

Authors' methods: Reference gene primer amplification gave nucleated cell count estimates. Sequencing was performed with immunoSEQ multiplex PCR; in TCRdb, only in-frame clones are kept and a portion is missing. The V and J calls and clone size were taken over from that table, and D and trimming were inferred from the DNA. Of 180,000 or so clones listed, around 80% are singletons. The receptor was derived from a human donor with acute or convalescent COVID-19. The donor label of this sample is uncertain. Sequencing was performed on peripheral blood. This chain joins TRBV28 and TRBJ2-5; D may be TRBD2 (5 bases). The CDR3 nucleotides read TGTGCCAGCAGTGAGGGAGTAGAAGAGACCCAGTACTTC. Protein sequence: CASSEGVEETQYF.